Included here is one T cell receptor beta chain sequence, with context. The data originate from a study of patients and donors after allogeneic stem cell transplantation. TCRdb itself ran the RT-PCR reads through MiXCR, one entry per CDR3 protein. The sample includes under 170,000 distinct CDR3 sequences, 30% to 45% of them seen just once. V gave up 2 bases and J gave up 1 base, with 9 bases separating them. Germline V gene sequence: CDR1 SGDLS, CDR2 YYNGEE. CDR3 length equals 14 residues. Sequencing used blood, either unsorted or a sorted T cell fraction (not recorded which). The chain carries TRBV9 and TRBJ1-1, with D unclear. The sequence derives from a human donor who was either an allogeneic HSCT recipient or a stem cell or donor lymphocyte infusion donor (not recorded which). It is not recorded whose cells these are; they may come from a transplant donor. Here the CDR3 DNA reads TGTGCCAGCAGCGTGGCAGAAAGGAACACTGAAGCTTTCTTT. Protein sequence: CASSVAERNTEAFF.